The 17 T cell receptor beta chains given below trace back to one sample, sequenced in a study of T cell repertoires in cytomegalovirus infection. TCRdb independently ran MiXCR on the reads; one entry per CDR3 protein. The sample holds about 160,000 distinct CDR3 sequences, roughly a sixth seen once. Material for sequencing was CD8+ T cells from PBMCs. All receptors come from a human donor in good health (CMV status not recorded). Some clones in this sample may be carry-over from other donors' samples.

This clonotype showed up just a few times. The chain carries TRBV23-1 and TRBJ2-1; 11 bases match TRBD2. TRBV23-1 is given ORF status, its function remaining uncertain. Germline trimming cut 2 bases from V and 1 base from J; bases unmatched to any gene: 10. This CDR3 region has 19 residues. The CDR3 is CASSQTGTSGLGSYNEQFF. CDR3 DNA sequence: TGCGCCAGCAGTCAAACCGGGACTAGCGGATTGGGGTCCTACAATGAGCAGTTCTTC.

This clonotype was observed a few times. This chain joins TRBV2 and TRBJ2-2; D gene ambiguous. The CDR3 spans 13 residues. Germline V gene sequence: CDR1 SNHLY, CDR2 FYNNEI. V lost 5 bases and J 4 bases, leaving 8 bases between the germline ends. The CDR3 loop is CASSRDLTGELFF. The CDR3 nucleotides are TGTGCCAGCAGTCGCGACCTCACCGGGGAGCTGTTTTTT.

This sequence joins TRBV3-1 and TRBJ2-1; 11 bases agree with TRBD2. Germline CDR1 and CDR2: LGHDT and YNNKEL (reference sequence). V shed 1 base and J 4 bases; nucleotides not matched to a gene: 12. The CDR3 totals 19 residues. As DNA, the CDR3 is TGTGCCAGCAGCCAAGTTGGGGGCCCTAGCGGGGGGATATACAATGAGCAGTTCTTC. It encodes CASSQVGGPSGGIYNEQFF.

This clonotype was observed a handful of times. DNA for the CDR3: TGTGCCACCAGCAGAGATCGTACTCGAACCGGGGAGCTGTTTTTT. Protein sequence: CATSRDRTRTGELFF. The rearrangement links TRBV15 to TRBJ2-2; D is unclear. Trimming took 0 bases from V and 5 from J, leaving 10 bases between them. This CDR3 spans 15 amino acids. In germline, CDR1 is LNHNV, CDR2 YYDKDF (reference sequence).

This clonotype was detected ten times or more. The V and J genes are TRBV4-3 and TRBJ2-2; 7 bases are shared with TRBD2. With 2 bases clipped from V and 4 bases from J, the junction kept 1 base outside the gene matches. The CDR3 runs 14 residues. Per the germline V gene, CDR1 is LGHNA and CDR2 is YSLEER. The CDR3 region has the DNA TGCGCCAGCAGCCAACAGCGGGGCACCGGGGAGCTGTTTTTT. Its translation: CASSQQRGTGELFF.

This chain connects TRBV2 to TRBJ1-5; tentatively, D is TRBD1 (6 bases). The germline V gene encodes CDR1 SNHLY and CDR2 FYNNEI. The V and J ends lost 6 bases and 4 bases respectively, with 16 bases between them. There are 15 residues in the CDR3. The CDR3 bases are TGTGCCAGCAGGGGTCCGGACAGCAGAAATCAGCCCCAGCATTTT. Residues: CASRGPDSRNQPQHF. Full variable domain (remainder filled in from reference TRBV2 and TRBJ1-5): EPEVTQTPSHQVTQMGQEVILRCVPISNHLYFYWYRQILGQKVEFLVSFYNNEISEKSEIFDDQFSVERPDGSNFTLKIRSTKLEDSAMYFCASRGPDSRNQPQHFGDGTRLSIL.

The genes are TRBV2 and TRBJ2-2; no clear D gene. Trimming removed 6 bases from V and 3 bases from J, with 23 bases in between. Per germline, CDR1 SNHLY and CDR2 FYNNEI. This CDR3 contains 18 residues. CDR3 in amino acids: CASRILSLRNIHTGELFF. DNA for the CDR3: TGTGCCAGCAGGATACTTAGCCTGCGAAATATCCACACCGGGGAGCTGTTTTTT.

A few counts support this clonotype. This chain joins TRBV11-3 and TRBJ2-7, with D perhaps TRBD2 (5 bases). Germline values: CDR1 SGHNT, CDR2 YENEEA. The CDR3 loop spans 16 amino acids. The V and J ends lost 3 bases and 0 bases respectively, with 15 bases between them. CDR3 coding DNA: TGTGCCAGCAGCTTCATAATCCGGGATAACTCCTACGAGCAGTACTTC. Its translation: CASSFIIRDNSYEQYF. Combining the CDR3 with reference TRBV11-3 and TRBJ2-7 gives the whole variable domain EAGVVQSPRYKIIEKKQPVAFWCNPISGHNTLYWYLQNLGQGPELLIRYENEEAVDDSQLPKDRFSAERLKGVDSTLKIQPAELGDSAVYLCASSFIIRDNSYEQYFGPGTRLTVT.

The genes are TRBV29-1 and TRBJ2-1; D not certain. Deletions cut 7 bases from V and 8 bases from J, with 6 bases between. The germline CDR1 and CDR2 sequences are SQVTM and ANQGSEA. This CDR3 region has 9 residues. The CDR3 DNA is TGCAGCGCTGGCCATGAGCAGTTCTTC. It is translated as CSAGHEQFF.

This clonotype was recorded a few times. The rearrangement links TRBV7-9 to TRBJ2-7; TRBD1 agrees at 9 bases. Per the germline V gene, CDR1 is SEHNR and CDR2 is FQNEAQ (reference sequence). The trim removed 5 bases at V and 5 bases at J, leaving 10 bases unmatched. The CDR3 contains 15 residues. The CDR3 DNA reads TGTGCCAGCAGCCGGGCCGGGACAGGGCGACACGAGCAGTACTTC. Its protein product is CASSRAGTGRHEQYF.

The sample holds a few counts of this clonotype. The chain joins TRBV20-1 to TRBJ2-3, with 12 bases fitting TRBD2. The length of the CDR3 is 17 residues. J lost 0 bases, V lost 6 bases, and 10 bases had no gene match. Germline assignment: CDR1 DFQATT and CDR2 SNEGSKA (reference sequence). The CDR3 sequence is CSARTSGIEVSTDTQYF. As DNA, the CDR3 is TGCAGTGCGCGGACTAGCGGGATTGAAGTCAGCACAGATACGCAGTATTTT.

The genes are TRBV7-9 and TRBJ1-2; D perhaps matches TRBD1 (5 bases). Trimming took off 1 base at V and 3 bases at J, with 9 bases between the two ends. CDR3 size: 14 residues. The V gene's germline CDR1 is SEHNR and CDR2 FQNEAQ (reference sequence). The CDR3 DNA is TGTGCCAGCAGCTTAGGCAGGGATTACTATGGCTACACCTTC. Translated: CASSLGRDYYGYTF.

The V gene is TRBV28, the J gene TRBJ1-1; D call uncertain. The CDR3 loop spans 12 amino acids. The germline gives CDR1 MDHEN, CDR2 SYDVKM. Trimming pared 7 bases from V and 5 bases from J, leaving 11 bases between. For the CDR3, the DNA is TGTGCCAGCAAAAGACCGGGGACTGAAGCTTTCTTT. Translated: CASKRPGTEAFF.

In this sample, this clonotype turned up many times. V is TRBV12-3 or TRBV12-4 and J is TRBJ2-7; 8 nucleotides agree with TRBD2. The CDR3 totals 13 residues. The junction had 7 bases not matched to a gene; V was cut back by 7 bases and J by 5 bases. Here the CDR3 reads CASTSGGGDEQYF. CDR3 nucleotides: TGTGCCAGCACCAGCGGGGGAGGGGACGAGCAGTACTTC.

This clonotype was detected only a few times. The CDR3 spells CASSLAAVQETQYF. The CDR3 nucleotides are TGTGCCAGCAGTCTCGCGGCGGTCCAAGAGACCCAGTACTTC. The chain is built from TRBV27 and TRBJ2-5, with D unresolved. Trimming shortened V by 5 bases and J by 1 base, and 11 bases separated the two germline ends. Germline values: CDR1 MNHEY, CDR2 SMNVEV (reference sequence). The CDR3 consists of 14 residues.

This clonotype was seen repeatedly, ten times or more. CDR3 in amino acids: CASSLWGGYGYTF. The CDR3 region has the DNA TGTGCCAGCAGTTTATGGGGGGGATATGGCTACACCTTC. The rearrangement links TRBV28 to TRBJ1-2, with a tentative D call TRBD1 (5 bases). Trimming left V 0 bases short and J 5 bases short, with 7 bases between. Germline V CDR1 and CDR2: MDHEN, SYDVKM. CDR3 size: 13 residues.

The chain couples TRBV12-3 or TRBV12-4 to TRBJ1-1, with TRBD1 matching 9 bases. The CDR3 is 13 amino acids. After removal of 8 bases from V and 6 bases from J, the junction contained 7 bases not matched to a gene. The CDR3 loop reads CASGYRGHAEAFF. Here the CDR3 DNA reads TGTGCCAGCGGGTACAGGGGGCACGCTGAAGCTTTCTTT.